This T cell receptor (beta chain) derives from a study of lymphopenia after photon versus proton radiotherapy. On this clone: Its antigen is currently unknown.

This CDR3 is 16 amino acids long. The V and J ends lost 0 bases and 0 bases respectively, with 10 bases between them. The germline V gene encodes CDR1 SGDLS and CDR2 YYNGEE. Findings and limits, study-wide: After lymphocyte nadir, photon-treated repertoires showed oligoclonal expansion, especially CD8+ Temra.

Clones were read by immunoSEQ multiplex PCR, and TCRdb kept only the in-frame ones, dropping some. Among approximately 65,000 clones, 75% to 90% were seen once, and the ten largest hold around 13%. The clonotype was recovered from a man older than 75 with esophageal cancer. Material: peripheral blood, obtained from a patient treated with proton-based radiotherapy. The chain recombines TRBV9 with TRBJ1-3; D gene ambiguous. The CDR3 DNA follows: TGTGCCAGCAGCGTAGGGCCAGACCCCTCTGGAAACACCATATATTTT. Translating gives CASSVGPDPSGNTIYF.